The present TCR beta chain was sequenced within a study of vaccination effects on CD4 cells after COVID-19. Whole-study context: Within the ViraFEST assay, antigen-specific CD4+ T cells underwent expansion with viral peptide pools prior to sequencing. Study findings and constraints: Early post-infection timepoints were absent, and convalescent patients were few.

Comments on this clone: Its antigen is undetermined.

V was shortened by 4 bases and J by 2 bases, with 11 bases between the two germline ends. Germline loops: CDR1 SNHLY, CDR2 FYNNEI. CDR3 size: 14 residues. Libraries were prepared by immunoSEQ multiplex PCR; TCRdb keeps only in-frame clonotypes and omits some of them. The table includes about 25,000 clones, roughly 73% detected once. Following 10 days of culture, CD4+ T cells were isolated. Vaccine recipients, nucleocapsid antibody negative, had no prior SARS-CoV-2 infection. The chain uses TRBV2 and TRBJ2-5; D possibly corresponds to TRBD1 (7 bases). Sequenced here: CD4+ T cells from PBMCs cultured without peptide, sampled before COVID-19 vaccination. The TCR originated in a human donor who received a COVID-19 vaccine. CDR3 protein: CASSGGTVQETQYF. The DNA of the CDR3 is TGTGCCAGCAGTGGCGGGACAGTGCAAGAGACCCAGTACTTC.